This T cell receptor (beta chain) was observed in a study of early T cells in non-severe SARS-CoV-2 infection. Attachment of unique molecular identifiers to individual cDNA molecules was performed. TCRdb reprocessed the 5' RACE reads via MiXCR and lists one record per CDR3 protein. The profile shows some 29,000 distinct CDR3 sequences, about 4.5% of them singletons. Germline-derived CDR1 and CDR2 are SGHDT and YYEEEE. The CDR3 extends over 11 amino acids. V was shortened by 2 bases and J by 6 bases, with 6 bases between the two germline ends. As to this clonotype: Its antigen is still unknown.

Study-wide points: Matching results from VDJdb favored anti-spike CD8 responses, leaving private and CD4 specificities undetected.

The sample taken for sequencing was whole blood. The gene calls are TRBV5-6 and TRBJ2-7, with D unresolved. The sequence was collected from an adult who was a healthcare worker with PCR-confirmed SARS-CoV-2 infection or an uninfected control (not recorded which). The CDR3 protein is CASSFSTEQYF. The CDR3 nucleotides are TGTGCCAGCAGCTTCTCTACCGAGCAGTACTTC.